The rows below give T cell receptor beta chains drawn from one sample of a study of blood T cell repertoires in COVID-19. Sequenced by immunoSEQ multiplex PCR; TCRdb stores in-frame clones only, minus some. The table shows about 46,000 clones, with 70% to 90% occurring only once. The sample taken for sequencing was peripheral blood. The receptors originated from a woman older than 75 with COVID-19, enrolled during active disease. Both conserved end residues are trimmed from each CDR3.

TRBJ1-2 | 12 | TRBV18 | ASSPGDSSYGYT
TRBJ2-7 | 12 | TRBV11-2 | ASSLVPGGYEQY
TRBJ2-3 | 11 | TRBV4-3 | ASSDSSTDTQY
TRBJ2-7 | 11 | TRBV7-9 | ASSREGVNEQY
TRBJ1-4 | 14 | TRBV18 | ASSLISGQLNEKLF
TRBJ2-2 | 12 | TRBV5-8 | ASRDGGLPGELF
TRBJ1-2 | 15 | TRBV18 | ASSPGQGQASNYGYT
TRBJ1-6 | 11 | TRBV28 | ASSLPQGEPLH
TRBJ1-6 | 15 | TRBV3-1/TRBV3-2 | ASSQGSTGGAGSPLH
TRBJ2-3 | 12 | TRBV5-1 | ASSLMTSADTQY
TRBJ1-1 | 13 | TRBV11-3 | ASSLSGTANTEAF
TRBJ2-7 | 13 | TRBV6-5 | ASSQPGSGTYEQY
TRBJ2-5 | 13 | TRBV11-3 | ASSLEGREGETQY